The 20 T cell receptor beta chains below all came from one sample that was sequenced in a study of T cells after yellow fever vaccination. Via MiXCR, TCRdb re-called the 5' RACE reads, giving one row per CDR3 protein. The sample holds some 350,000 distinct CDR3 sequences; about 9.9% are singletons and the top ten take around 19%. The specimen comprised PBMCs, sampled on the day of the first yellow fever vaccination. The source is a man aged 18 to 29 who received the YFV17D yellow fever vaccine.

This clonotype was detected only a few times. The V and J genes are TRBV7-2 and TRBJ2-5, with TRBD1 identical over 9 bases. CDR3 length: 15 amino acids. With V trimmed by 1 base and J by 5 bases, 5 bases remained unmatched. The germline gives CDR1 SGHTA, CDR2 FQGNSA. The CDR3 here is CASSLVQGALETQYF. CDR3 in DNA: TGTGCCAGCAGCTTAGTACAGGGGGCATTGGAGACCCAGTACTTC.

The chain has TRBV21-1 and TRBJ2-1; no DNA check was done on the table's D call, TRBD2. TRBV21-1 is classified as a pseudogene. The CDR3 runs to 18 residues. This CDR3 reads CASSTLAGAPVLYNEQFF. The CDR3 nucleotides are TGTGCCAGCAGCACCCTAGCGGGGGCACCAGTCCTCTACAATGAGCAGTTCTTC.

The V gene is TRBV20-1, the J gene TRBJ1-2, with D hard to call. Trimming stripped 2 bases from V and 3 bases from J, with 16 bases between. The CDR3 totals 15 residues. Germline V gene lookup returns CDR1 DFQATT and CDR2 SNEGSKA (reference sequence). The CDR3 spells CSARPSVGRDYGYTF. The CDR3 DNA sequence: TGCAGTGCTAGACCATCGGTGGGCCGGGACTATGGCTACACCTTC.

This clonotype was seen only a few times. The chain recombines TRBV12-3 or TRBV12-4 with TRBJ2-2, with 11 bases matching TRBD2. The CDR3 covers 17 residues. V lost 6 bases to trimming and J lost 3 bases; unmatched junction nucleotides: 9. The CDR3 protein is CASRQETLAGDTGELFF. The CDR3 coding sequence is TGTGCCAGCAGACAGGAGACACTAGCGGGGGACACCGGGGAGCTGTTTTTT.

This clonotype was detected a few times. This chain connects TRBV20-1 to TRBJ2-3, with TRBD2 matching over 13 bases. The CDR3 is 17 residues long. Per germline, CDR1 DFQATT and CDR2 SNEGSKA (reference sequence). The V segment lost 2 bases and the J segment 4 bases; nucleotides outside the gene matches: 9. The CDR3 coding sequence is TGCAGTGCTAGATGGACTAGCGGGGGCCTCGGGGCAGATACGCAGTATTTT. Encoded protein: CSARWTSGGLGADTQYF.

This clonotype was seen many times. The chain uses TRBV7-2 and TRBJ2-3; either TRBD1 or TRBD2 may supply D (5 bases each). Per the germline V gene, CDR1 is SGHTA and CDR2 is FQGNSA. The CDR3 sequence is 16 residues long. Trimming left V 3 bases short and J 2 bases short, with 15 bases between. CDR3: CASSLGVGRHTDTQYF. As DNA, the CDR3 is TGTGCCAGCAGCTTGGGGGTTGGCAGACACACAGATACGCAGTATTTT.

The J gene is TRBJ1-1, the V gene TRBV9; 8 bases align to TRBD1. The trim removed 3 bases at V and 4 bases at J, leaving 5 bases unmatched. The CDR3 covers 14 residues. Germline loops: CDR1 SGDLS, CDR2 YYNGEE. The CDR3 protein is CASSADGTGTEAFF. CDR3 nucleotide sequence: TGTGCCAGCAGCGCAGACGGGACAGGCACTGAAGCTTTCTTT.

This clonotype was picked up a small number of times. This sequence joins TRBV5-4 and TRBJ1-1; TRBD1 is a possible D gene (5 bases). The V gene lost 6 bases and the J gene lost 0 bases, with 15 bases spanning the gap. CDR1 is SGHNT and CDR2 is YYREEE in the germline V gene (reference sequence). This CDR3 spans 15 amino acids. The DNA of the CDR3 is TGTGCCAGCACCAGATCAGGGAAAATGAACACTGAAGCTTTCTTT. This sequence encodes CASTRSGKMNTEAFF.

The chain recombines TRBV20-1 with TRBJ2-5; D is possibly TRBD1 or TRBD2 (6 bases each). Between the trimmed V and J ends, which lost 6 bases and 5 bases, there was a span of 16 bases. The CDR3 is 13 amino acids. Germline V gives CDR1 DFQATT, CDR2 SNEGSKA (reference sequence). The CDR3 protein is CSAGPGAWETQYF. The CDR3 bases are TGCAGTGCCGGGCCGGGGGCCTGGGAGACCCAGTACTTC.

This clonotype has only a few counts. CDR3 sequence (DNA): TGTGCCAGCAGCTTAGCGCTAGCGGGGGTCGGCAATGAGCAGTTCTTC. Translating gives CASSLALAGVGNEQFF. J is TRBJ2-1 and V is TRBV7-2, with 10 bases matching TRBD2. The CDR3 sequence is 16 residues long. The germline CDR1 and CDR2 sequences are SGHTA and FQGNSA. Unmatched junction bases numbered 5, after V lost 0 bases and J lost 6 bases.

This clonotype came up a few times. The chain couples TRBV20-1 to TRBJ2-1; a weak D match, TRBD1 (5 bases). Germline lookup yields CDR1 DFQATT and CDR2 SNEGSKA (reference sequence). Trimming stripped 4 bases from V and 5 bases from J, with 9 bases between. The CDR3 spans 12 residues. CDR3 DNA sequence: TGCAGTGCTATGCGACAGAACAATGAGCAGTTCTTC. Encoded protein: CSAMRQNNEQFF.

The V and J genes are TRBV5-4 and TRBJ1-1, with 7 positions matching TRBD1. V lost 7 bases and J lost 1; bases outside the gene matches: 4. In germline, CDR1 is SGHNT, CDR2 YYREEE (reference sequence). The CDR3 runs 13 residues. CDR3 protein: CASQDRRNTEAFF. The CDR3 nucleotides read TGTGCCAGCCAGGACAGGAGGAACACTGAAGCTTTCTTT. The full variable domain, rest sourced from reference TRBV5-4 and TRBJ1-1, is ETGVTQSPTHLIKTRGQQVTLRCSSQSGHNTVSWYQQALGQGPQFIFQYYREEENGRGNFPPRFSGLQFPNYSSELNVNALELDDSALYLCASQDRRNTEAFFGQGTRLTVV.

The chain employs TRBV5-4 and TRBJ2-1; 7 bases agree with TRBD2. The CDR3 runs to 14 residues. Germline V gives CDR1 SGHNT, CDR2 YYREEE (reference sequence). With V trimmed by 10 bases and J by 8 bases, 15 bases remained unmatched. CDR3 in amino acids: CAVTGGSAVDEQFF. In nucleotides, the CDR3 is TGTGCCGTTACTGGCGGGAGCGCCGTGGATGAGCAGTTCTTC.

This clonotype was counted a few times. V gene TRBV14 combines with J gene TRBJ2-5, with a tentative D call TRBD1 (5 bases). Trimming removed 1 base from V and 5 bases from J, with 11 bases in between. This CDR3 spans 14 amino acids. CDR1 SGHDN and CDR2 FVKESK come from the germline V gene. CDR3 sequence: CASSQGSGRETQYF. In nucleotides, the CDR3 is TGTGCCAGCAGCCAAGGCTCAGGGCGGGAGACCCAGTACTTC.

This clonotype was seen many times. V usage is TRBV6-5 and J usage is TRBJ2-7; possibly TRBD1 or TRBD2 for D (6 bases each). V was trimmed by 1 base and J by 0 bases, leaving 13 bases between them. CDR3 length: 16 amino acids. In germline, CDR1 is MNHEY, CDR2 SVGAGI. CDR3 in amino acids: CASSYWGADVSYEQYF. The DNA for the CDR3 is TGTGCCAGCAGTTACTGGGGGGCCGACGTCTCCTACGAGCAGTACTTC.

This clonotype was recorded many times. The chain recombines TRBV4-2 with TRBJ2-7; D is unclear. The V end was cut by 0 bases, the J end by 0 bases, with 9 bases between. Germline CDR1 LGHNA, CDR2 YNFKEQ. The CDR3 runs to 15 residues. As DNA, the CDR3 is TGTGCCAGCAGCCAAGATTTAGATAGCTCCTACGAGCAGTACTTC. Encoded protein: CASSQDLDSSYEQYF.

The chain is built from TRBV18 and TRBJ2-5, with D tentatively TRBD2 (5 bases). The length of the CDR3 is 13 residues. The germline CDR1 and CDR2 sequences are KGHSH and LQKENI. The V gene lost 2 bases and the J gene lost 5 bases, with 9 bases spanning the gap. The CDR3 protein is CASSPGPGETQYF. CDR3 coding DNA: TGTGCCAGCTCACCAGGGCCGGGGGAGACCCAGTACTTC.

J is TRBJ2-2 and V is TRBV9, with D tentatively TRBD2 (5 bases). V was pared by 0 bases and J by 1 base, with 7 bases between. The CDR3 covers 15 residues. Germline CDR1 is SGDLS and CDR2 is YYNGEE. CDR3 in DNA: TGTGCCAGCAGCGTAGCGGCGGGGAACACCGGGGAGCTGTTTTTT. This encodes CASSVAAGNTGELFF.

The chain employs TRBV7-6 and TRBJ1-4, with a possible D match to TRBD1 (6 bases). The CDR3 covers 14 residues. Germline V gene lookup returns CDR1 SGHVS and CDR2 FNYEAQ. The ends were cut back, 1 base at V and 8 bases at J, with 11 bases in the middle. CDR3 loop: CASSLGGLGEKLFF. The CDR3 coding sequence is TGTGCCAGCAGCTTAGGGGGGCTAGGGGAAAAACTGTTTTTT.

The chain is built from TRBV5-6 and TRBJ2-1, with D perhaps matching TRBD2 (7 bases). The CDR3 length is 11 residues. Trimming cost V 3 bases and J 15 bases, with 13 bases left between them. Germline V gene sequence: CDR1 SGHDT, CDR2 YYEEEE. CDR3 nucleotides: TGTGCCAGCAGCTCGGGGGGCAGGCTGTTCTTC. Protein: CASSSGGRLFF. The entire variable domain, with the rest obtained from reference TRBV5-6 and TRBJ2-1, is as follows: DAGVTQSPTHLIKTRGQQVTLRCSPKSGHDTVSWYQQALGQGPQFIFQYYEEEERQRGNFPDRFSGHQFPNYSSELNVNALLLGDSALYLCASSSGGRLFFGPGTRLTVL.